Reported below is one TCR beta chain. This entry is derived from a study of shared clonotypes between healthy human individuals. Study summary: A donor's plate count was three for CD4 naive and three for CD4 memory; CD8 naive had two and CD8 memory one.

In the original processing: Because ImmunoSEQ provided only junction sequences with no quality scores, the filtering differed. Here immunoSEQ multiplex PCR was the method, and the copy in TCRdb shows in-frame clones only, minus some. V and J calls and clone size are copied from that table; D and trimming were computed from the DNA. The repertoire holds some 2.3 million clones, with about 92% as singletons. The germline V gene encodes CDR1 SGDLS and CDR2 YYNGEE. The CDR3 sequence is 15 residues long. With 6 bases removed from V and 4 bases from J, the gap between germline ends came to 17 bases. Sample: naive CD4+ T cells from PBMCs. The sample's subset: CD45RA+ positively selected. The receptor was isolated from a man between 18 and 29 years old in good health. Some clones in this sample may be carry-over from other donors' samples. The V call is TRBV9, the J call TRBJ1-5; D is ambiguous. DNA of the CDR3: TGTGCCAGCACCAAGCCACCAGCGGTGAATCAGCCCCAGCATTTT. Translating gives CASTKPPAVNQPQHF.